This note documents a single T cell receptor beta chain sequence. Antigen: not known. The data are from a study of human T cells and chemical hapten exposure. As for the study in general: The variation in per-sample TCR yields arose mainly from small differences in pooled library volumes.

The CDR3 length is 12 residues. Trimming took 2 bases from V and 8 from J, leaving 6 bases between them. What the library attached to individual cDNA molecules were unique molecular identifiers. Original handling: A per-sample median of about 95,000 TCRs was observed, with counts ranging from 23,224 to 690,600. Each CDR3 protein is one row after TCRdb ran MiXCR on the 5' RACE reads. The V and J calls and clone size are TCRdb's, not the authors'. Here the sample spans 110,000 or so distinct CDR3 sequences, around 20% being singletons. Study-wide results and caveats: Sensitization with DPC brought no change to TCRs above 1 in 1000 in frequency.

The template was total RNA from unfractionated whole blood. This sequence joins TRBV12-3 or TRBV12-4 and TRBJ2-2; D not certain. The TCR sequence derives from a human donor in good health. The CDR3 DNA reads as TGTGCCAGCAGTTTATCACGGGGGGAGCTGTTTTTT. Translation gives CASSLSRGELFF.